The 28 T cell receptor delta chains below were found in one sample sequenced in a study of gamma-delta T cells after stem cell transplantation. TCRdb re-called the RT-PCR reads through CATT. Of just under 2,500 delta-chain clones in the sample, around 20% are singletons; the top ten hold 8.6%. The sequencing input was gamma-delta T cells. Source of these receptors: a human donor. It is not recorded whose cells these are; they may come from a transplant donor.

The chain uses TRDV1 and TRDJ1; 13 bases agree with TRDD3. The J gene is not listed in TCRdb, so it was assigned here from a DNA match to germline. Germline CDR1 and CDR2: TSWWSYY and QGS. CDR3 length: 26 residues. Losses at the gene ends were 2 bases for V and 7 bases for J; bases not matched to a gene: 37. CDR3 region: CALGENLVPSGVDLTLGDTLEVKLIF. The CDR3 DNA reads TGTGCTCTTGGGGAAAATCTTGTGCCGAGCGGTGTAGACTTGACACTGGGGGATACGCTGGAGGTTAAACTCATCTTT.

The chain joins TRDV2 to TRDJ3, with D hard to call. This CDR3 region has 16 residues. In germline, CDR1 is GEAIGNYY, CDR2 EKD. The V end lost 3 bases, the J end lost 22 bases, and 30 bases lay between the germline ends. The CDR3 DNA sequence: TGTGCCTGTGACTTTGGGCTCTCTTGGGACACCCTCCATATATTTTTC. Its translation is CACDFGLSWDTLHIFF.

The CDR3 DNA is TGTGCAGCAAGTACTGGGGGATACTCCTGGGACACCCGACAGATGTTTTTC. Translated: CAASTGGYSWDTRQMFF. The chain employs TRAV29/DV5 and TRDJ3, with 11 bases fitting TRDD3. In germline, CDR1 is NSMFDY, CDR2 ISSIKDK. Trimming removed 2 bases from V and 0 bases from J; junction bases left unmatched: 1. CDR3 size: 17 residues. Looking up the rest from reference TRAV29/DV5 and TRDJ3 gives the full variable domain: DQQVKQNSPSLSVQEGRISILNCDYTNSMFDYFLWYKKYPAEGPTFLISISSIKDKNEDGRFTVFLNKSAKHLSLHIVPSQPGDSAVYFCAASTGGYSWDTRQMFFGTGIKLFVEP.

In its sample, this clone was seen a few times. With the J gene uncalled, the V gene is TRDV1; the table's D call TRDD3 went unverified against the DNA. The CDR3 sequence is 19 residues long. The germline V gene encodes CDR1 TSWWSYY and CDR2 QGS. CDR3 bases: TGTGCTCTTGGGGAACCTGTTGGCCTCCTCATTGGGGGATATCGGCGGGTCATCTTT. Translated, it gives CALGEPVGLLIGGYRRVIF.

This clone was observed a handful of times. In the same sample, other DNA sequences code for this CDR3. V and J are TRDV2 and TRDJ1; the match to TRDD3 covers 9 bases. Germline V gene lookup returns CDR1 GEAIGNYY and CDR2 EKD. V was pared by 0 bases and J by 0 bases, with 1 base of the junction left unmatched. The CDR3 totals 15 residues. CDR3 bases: TGTGCCTGTGACACCGTGGGGGATAACACCGATAAACTCATCTTT. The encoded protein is CACDTVGDNTDKLIF.

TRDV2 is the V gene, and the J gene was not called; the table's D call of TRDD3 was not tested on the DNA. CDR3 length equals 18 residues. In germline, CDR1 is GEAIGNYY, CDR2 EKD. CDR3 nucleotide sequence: TGTGCCTGTGACTACTGGGGGACAAGGCCCTGGGACACCCGAGAAATGTTTTTC. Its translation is CACDYWGTRPWDTREMFF.

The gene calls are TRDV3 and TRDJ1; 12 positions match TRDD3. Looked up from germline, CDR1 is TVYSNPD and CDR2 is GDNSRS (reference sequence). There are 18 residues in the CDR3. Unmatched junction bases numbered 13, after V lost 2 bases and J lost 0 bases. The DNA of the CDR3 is TGTGCCTTTCCCTCGTACTGGGGGATACAGGCCGACACCGATAAACTCATCTTT. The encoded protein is CAFPSYWGIQADTDKLIF.

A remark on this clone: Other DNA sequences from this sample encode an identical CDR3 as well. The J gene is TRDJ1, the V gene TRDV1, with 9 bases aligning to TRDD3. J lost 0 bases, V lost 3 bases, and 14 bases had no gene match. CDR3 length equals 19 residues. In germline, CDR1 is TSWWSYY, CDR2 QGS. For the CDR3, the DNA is TGTGCTCTTGGGGAGCTAACCCTTGCCCCTGGGGGATACACCGATAAACTCATCTTT. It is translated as CALGELTLAPGGYTDKLIF.

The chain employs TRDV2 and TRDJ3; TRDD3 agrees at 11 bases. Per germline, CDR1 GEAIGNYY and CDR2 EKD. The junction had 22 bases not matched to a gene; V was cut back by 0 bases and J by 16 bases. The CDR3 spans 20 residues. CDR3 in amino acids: CACDTGPGGYSSCDHRQMFF. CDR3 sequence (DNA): TGTGCCTGTGACACCGGTCCTGGGGGATACTCGTCCTGTGACCACCGCCAGATGTTTTTC.

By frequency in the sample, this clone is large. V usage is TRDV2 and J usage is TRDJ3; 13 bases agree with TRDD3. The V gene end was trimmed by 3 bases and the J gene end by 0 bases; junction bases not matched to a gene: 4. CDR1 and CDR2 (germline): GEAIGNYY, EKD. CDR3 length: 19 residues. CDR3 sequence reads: CACDSTGGYDSWDTRQMFF. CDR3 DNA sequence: TGTGCCTGTGACTCTACTGGGGGATACGACTCCTGGGACACCCGACAGATGTTTTTC.

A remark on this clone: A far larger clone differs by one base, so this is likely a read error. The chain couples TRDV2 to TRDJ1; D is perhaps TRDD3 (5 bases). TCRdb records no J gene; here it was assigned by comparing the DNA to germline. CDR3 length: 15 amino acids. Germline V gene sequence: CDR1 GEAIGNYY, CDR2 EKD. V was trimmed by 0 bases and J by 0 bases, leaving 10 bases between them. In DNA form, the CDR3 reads TGTGCCTGTGACACCCGGGGGGTCTACACCGATAAACTCATCTTT. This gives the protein CACDTRGVYTDKLIF.

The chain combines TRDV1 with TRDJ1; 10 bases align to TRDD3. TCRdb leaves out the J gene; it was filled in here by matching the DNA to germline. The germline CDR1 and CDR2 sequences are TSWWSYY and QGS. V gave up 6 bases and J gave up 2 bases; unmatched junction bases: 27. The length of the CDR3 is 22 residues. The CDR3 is CALGPTGTSNYTAGDTTDKLIF. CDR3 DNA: TGTGCTCTTGGCCCCACGGGCACTTCTAATTATACGGCGGGGGATACGACCGATAAACTCATCTTT.

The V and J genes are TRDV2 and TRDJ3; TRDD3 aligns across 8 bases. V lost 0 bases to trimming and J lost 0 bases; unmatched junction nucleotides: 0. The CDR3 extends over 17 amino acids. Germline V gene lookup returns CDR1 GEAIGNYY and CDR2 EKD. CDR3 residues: CACDTWGISWDTRQMFF. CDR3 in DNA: TGTGCCTGTGACACCTGGGGGATCTCCTGGGACACCCGACAGATGTTTTTC.

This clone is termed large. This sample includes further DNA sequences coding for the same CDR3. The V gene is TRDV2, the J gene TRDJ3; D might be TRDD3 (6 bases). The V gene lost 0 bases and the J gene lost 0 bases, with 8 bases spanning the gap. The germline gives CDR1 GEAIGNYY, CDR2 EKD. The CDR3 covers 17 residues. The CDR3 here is CACDTVLGSWDTRQMFF. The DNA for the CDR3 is TGTGCCTGTGACACCGTACTGGGCTCCTGGGACACCCGACAGATGTTTTTC.

This chain's CDR3 is CALGTRRPSSQYWGSLTAQLFF. CDR3 coding DNA: TGTGCTCTTGGGACCAGGCGGCCTTCCTCTCAGTACTGGGGGAGCCTGACAGCACAACTCTTCTTT. The genes are TRDV1 and TRDJ2; 9 nucleotides line up with TRDD3. This CDR3 has 22 amino acids. J gave up 3 bases and V 5 bases, and 25 bases lay outside the gene matches. The germline V gene has CDR1 TSWWSYY and CDR2 QGS.

CDR3 DNA sequence: TGTGCCTGTTCATCATTCCCCCCGATACGCCTGGGGACTTGCGATAAACTCATCTTT. Its protein product is CACSSFPPIRLGTCDKLIF. The chain joins TRDV2 to TRDJ1, with TRDD3 as a possible D gene (6 bases). CDR3 length: 19 residues. V lost 6 bases and J 4 bases, leaving 32 bases between the germline ends. Per germline, CDR1 GEAIGNYY and CDR2 EKD.

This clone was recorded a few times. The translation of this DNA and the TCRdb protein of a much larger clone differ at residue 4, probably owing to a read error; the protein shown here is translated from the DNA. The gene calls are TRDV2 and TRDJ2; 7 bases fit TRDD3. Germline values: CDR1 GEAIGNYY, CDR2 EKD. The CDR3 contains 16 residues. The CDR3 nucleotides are TGTGCCTGTGGCACCGTGGAGGATACGGAGACAGCACAACTCTTCTTT. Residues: CACGTVEDTETAQLFF.

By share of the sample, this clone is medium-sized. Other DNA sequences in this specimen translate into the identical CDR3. CDR3 region: CALGEPEEGGYWGIPYTDKLIF. The CDR3 bases are TGTGCTCTTGGGGAACCCGAGGAGGGGGGATACTGGGGGATACCGTACACCGATAAACTCATCTTT. The chain uses TRDV1 and TRDJ1; 12 bases line up with TRDD3. V dropped 1 base and J dropped 0; count of bases not matched to a gene: 18. The CDR3 covers 22 residues. The germline gives CDR1 TSWWSYY, CDR2 QGS.

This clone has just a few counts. For the CDR3, the DNA is TGTGCTCTTGGGGAATCCTGTACTGGGGGATACACCGATAAACTCATCTTT. Protein sequence: CALGESCTGGYTDKLIF. The J gene is TRDJ1, the V gene TRDV1; 10 bases are a match to TRDD3. The germline gives CDR1 TSWWSYY, CDR2 QGS. V was clipped by 2 bases and J by 0 bases; unmatched bases: 6. The CDR3 contains 17 residues.

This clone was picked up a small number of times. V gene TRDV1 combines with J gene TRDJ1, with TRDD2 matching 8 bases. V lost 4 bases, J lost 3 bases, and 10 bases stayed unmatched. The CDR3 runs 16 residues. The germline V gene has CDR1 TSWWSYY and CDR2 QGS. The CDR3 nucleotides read TGTGCTCTTGGGGCCTTCCTAGGTGGGTGGGCCGATAAACTCATCTTT. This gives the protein CALGAFLGGWADKLIF.

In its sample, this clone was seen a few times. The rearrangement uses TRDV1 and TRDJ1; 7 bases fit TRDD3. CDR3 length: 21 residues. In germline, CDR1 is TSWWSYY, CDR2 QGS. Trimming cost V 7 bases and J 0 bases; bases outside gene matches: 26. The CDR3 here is CALAPLTFWGETRWYTDKLIF. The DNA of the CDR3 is TGTGCTCTTGCGCCCCTTACGTTCTGGGGGGAGACCCGATGGTACACCGATAAACTCATCTTT.

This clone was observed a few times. The CDR3 reads CACDTASGGRPADKLIF. CDR3 DNA sequence: TGTGCCTGTGACACCGCGTCTGGGGGAAGGCCGGCCGATAAACTCATCTTT. The genes are TRDV2 and TRDJ1; 8 bases fit TRDD3. CDR3 length: 17 amino acids. J gave up 3 bases and V 0 bases, and 11 bases lay outside the gene matches. In germline, CDR1 is GEAIGNYY, CDR2 EKD.

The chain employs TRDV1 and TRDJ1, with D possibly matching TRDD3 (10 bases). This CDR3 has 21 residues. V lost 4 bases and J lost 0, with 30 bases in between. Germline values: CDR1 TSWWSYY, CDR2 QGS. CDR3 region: CALGAAPSYVLGDSYTDKLIF. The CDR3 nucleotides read TGTGCTCTTGGGGCCGCGCCTTCCTACGTACTGGGGGATTCCTACACCGATAAACTCATCTTT.

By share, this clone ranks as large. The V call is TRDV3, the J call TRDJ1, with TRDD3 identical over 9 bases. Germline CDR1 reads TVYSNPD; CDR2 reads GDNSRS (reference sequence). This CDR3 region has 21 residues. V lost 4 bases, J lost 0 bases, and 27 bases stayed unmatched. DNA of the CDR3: TGTGCCTCTCTCCCCCATCCGAGGGGGGATACTTTCAACTTGTACACCGATAAACTCATCTTT. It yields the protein CASLPHPRGDTFNLYTDKLIF.

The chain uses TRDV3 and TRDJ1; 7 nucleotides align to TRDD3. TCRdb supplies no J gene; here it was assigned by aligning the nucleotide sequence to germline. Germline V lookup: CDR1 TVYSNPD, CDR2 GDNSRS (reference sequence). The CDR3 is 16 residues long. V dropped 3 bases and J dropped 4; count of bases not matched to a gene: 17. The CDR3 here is CAFGGCWGVVVDKLIF. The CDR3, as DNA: TGTGCCTTCGGCGGGTGCTGGGGGGTTGTTGTCGATAAACTCATCTTT.

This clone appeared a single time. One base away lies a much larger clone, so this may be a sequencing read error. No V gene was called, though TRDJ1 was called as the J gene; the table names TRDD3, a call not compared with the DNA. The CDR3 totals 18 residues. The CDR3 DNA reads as TGTGCCTGTGACACCGAGGTGGGGGATACGCTGTGCAACGATAAACTCATCTTT. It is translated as CACDTEVGDTLCNDKLIF.

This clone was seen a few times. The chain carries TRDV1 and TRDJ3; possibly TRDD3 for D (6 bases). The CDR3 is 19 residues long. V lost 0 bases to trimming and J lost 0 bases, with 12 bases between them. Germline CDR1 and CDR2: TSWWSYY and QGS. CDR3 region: CALGELAGGSSWDTRQMFF. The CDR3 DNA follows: TGTGCTCTTGGGGAACTAGCGGGGGGAAGCTCCTGGGACACCCGACAGATGTTTTTC.

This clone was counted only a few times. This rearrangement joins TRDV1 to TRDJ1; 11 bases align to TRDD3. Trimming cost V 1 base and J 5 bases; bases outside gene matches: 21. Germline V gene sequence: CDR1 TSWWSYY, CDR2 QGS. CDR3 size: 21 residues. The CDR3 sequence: CALGEPDSYRGVLGDRDKLIF. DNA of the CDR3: TGTGCTCTTGGGGAACCGGATTCGTACCGCGGAGTACTGGGGGATAGGGATAAACTCATCTTT.